The entry below gives a single TCR beta chain sequence along with its context. The antigen remains undetermined. V dropped 3 bases and J dropped 5 bases, with 16 bases sitting between them. In germline, CDR1 is MDHEN, CDR2 SYDVKM. The length of the CDR3 is 15 residues. TCRdb fed the RACE reads into MiXCR, producing one record per CDR3 protein. The sample has around 34,000 distinct CDR3 sequences, approximately 6.3% seen once; the top ten hold around 10%. The time point is: patch test 1, 2 weeks after DPC sensitization. Treatment specified: therapeutic diphenylcyclopropenone sensitization with weekly scalp DPC. Unfractionated whole blood was the source from which total RNA was extracted. This sample was included in a study of human T cells and chemical hapten exposure. Study summary: Weekly scalp doses of diphenylcyclopropenone were given to patients during the roughly 24-week study. Whole-study results and caveats: Expanded TCRs showed more large CDR3 clusters than pre-sensitization or healthy control sets.

V gene TRBV28 combines with J gene TRBJ1-1, with D tentatively TRBD1 (5 bases). Here the sequenced sample was whole blood, taken in connection with sensitization to the hapten diphenylcyclopropenone (DPC). The receptor was isolated from a woman between 25 and 40 years old with alopecia areata. Some clones in this sample may be carry-over from other donors' samples. CDR3 nucleotide sequence: TGTGCCAGCAGTTTTTTCAGGGAAAGGGATACTGAAGCTTTCTTT. Translation gives CASSFFRERDTEAFF.